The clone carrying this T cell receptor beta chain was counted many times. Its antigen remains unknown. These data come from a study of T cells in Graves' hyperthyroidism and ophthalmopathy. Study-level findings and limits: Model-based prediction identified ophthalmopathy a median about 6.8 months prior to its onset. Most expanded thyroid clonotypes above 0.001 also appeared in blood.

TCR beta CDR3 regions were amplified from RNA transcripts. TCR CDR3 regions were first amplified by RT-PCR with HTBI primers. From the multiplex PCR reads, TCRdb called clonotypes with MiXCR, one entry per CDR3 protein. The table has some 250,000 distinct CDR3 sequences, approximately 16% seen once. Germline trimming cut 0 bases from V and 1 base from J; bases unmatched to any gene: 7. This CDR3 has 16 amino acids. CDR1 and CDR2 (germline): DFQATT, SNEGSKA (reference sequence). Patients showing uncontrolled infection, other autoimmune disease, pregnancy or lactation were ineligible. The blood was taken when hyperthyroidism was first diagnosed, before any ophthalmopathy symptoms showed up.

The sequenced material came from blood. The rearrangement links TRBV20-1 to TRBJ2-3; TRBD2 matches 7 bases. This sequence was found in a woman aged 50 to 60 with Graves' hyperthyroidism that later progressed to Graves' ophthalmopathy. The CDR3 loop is CSARDAAGVGTDTQYF. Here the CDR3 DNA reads TGCAGTGCTAGAGATGCCGCGGGGGTCGGCACAGATACGCAGTATTTT.